The source of this T cell receptor (beta chain) is a study of response to subunit inactivated influenza vaccine. Overall study results and limits: Authors proposed each seasonal influenza vaccination draws in few new T cells.

TCRdb redid the calling of the RT-PCR reads with MiXCR, one entry per CDR3 protein. The sample carries 500,000 to 600,000 distinct CDR3 sequences, around 8% recorded once. Of note for this clonotype: Its antigen is not identified.

This clonotype was obtained from a man between 50 and 75 years old who received an inactivated influenza vaccine. The sample was PBMCs from blood, taken about 24 months after vaccination.

The CDR3 spells CSAGTGKATDTQYF. In DNA form, the CDR3 reads TGCAGTGCCGGGACAGGGAAGGCCACAGATACGCAGTATTTT. This rearrangement joins TRBV20-1 to TRBJ2-3; 9 nucleotides agree with TRBD1. The CDR3 sequence is 14 residues long. CDR1 is DFQATT and CDR2 is SNEGSKA in the germline V gene (reference sequence). V lost 6 bases to trimming and J lost 2 bases; unmatched junction nucleotides: 6.